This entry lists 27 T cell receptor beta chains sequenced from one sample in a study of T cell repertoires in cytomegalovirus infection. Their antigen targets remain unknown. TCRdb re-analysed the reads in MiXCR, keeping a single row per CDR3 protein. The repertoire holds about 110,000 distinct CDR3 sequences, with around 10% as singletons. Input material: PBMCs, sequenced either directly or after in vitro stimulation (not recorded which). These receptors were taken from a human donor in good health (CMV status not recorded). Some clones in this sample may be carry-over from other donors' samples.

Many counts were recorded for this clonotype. Here the CDR3 DNA reads TGTGCCAGCAGCTCGGGACCAAACTCCTACAATGAGCAGTTCTTC. Its translation is CASSSGPNSYNEQFF. The rearrangement links TRBV7-2 to TRBJ2-1; perhaps D is TRBD1 or TRBD2 (5 bases each). V lost 4 bases and J 0 bases, leaving 10 bases between the germline ends. The CDR3 is made up of 15 amino acids. Germline CDR1 reads SGHTA; CDR2 reads FQGNSA.

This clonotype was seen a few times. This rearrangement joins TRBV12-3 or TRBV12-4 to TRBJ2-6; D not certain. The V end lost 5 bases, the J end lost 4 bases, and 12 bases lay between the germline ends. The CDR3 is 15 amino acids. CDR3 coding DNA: TGTGCCAGCAGTCCTAACACCGTCGGGGCCAACGTCCTGACTTTC. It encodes CASSPNTVGANVLTF.

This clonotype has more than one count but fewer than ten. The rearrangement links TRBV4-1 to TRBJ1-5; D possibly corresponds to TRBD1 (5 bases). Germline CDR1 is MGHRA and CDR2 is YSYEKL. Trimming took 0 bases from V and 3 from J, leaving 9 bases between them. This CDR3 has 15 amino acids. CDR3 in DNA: TGCGCCAGCAGCCAAGAGGCCAGGGACAATCAGCCCCAGCATTTT. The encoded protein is CASSQEARDNQPQHF.

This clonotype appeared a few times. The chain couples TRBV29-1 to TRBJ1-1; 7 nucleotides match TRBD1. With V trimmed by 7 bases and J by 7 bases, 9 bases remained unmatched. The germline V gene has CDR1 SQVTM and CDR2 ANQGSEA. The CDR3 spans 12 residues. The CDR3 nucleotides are TGCAGCGCTGGGAGCGGGACAGATGAAGCTTTCTTT. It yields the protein CSAGSGTDEAFF.

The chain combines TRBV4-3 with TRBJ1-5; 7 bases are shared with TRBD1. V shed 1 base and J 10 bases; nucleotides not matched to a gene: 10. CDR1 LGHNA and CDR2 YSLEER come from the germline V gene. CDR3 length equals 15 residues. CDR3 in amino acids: CASSQVDRDGEPQHF. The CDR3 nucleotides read TGCGCCAGCAGCCAAGTCGACAGGGATGGGGAACCCCAGCATTTT.

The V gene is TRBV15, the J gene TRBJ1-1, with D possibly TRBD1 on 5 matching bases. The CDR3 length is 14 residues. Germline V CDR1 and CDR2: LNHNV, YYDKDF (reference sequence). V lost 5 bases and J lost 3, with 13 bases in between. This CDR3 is CATSGDGVDTEAFF. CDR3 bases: TGTGCCACCAGCGGGGACGGGGTAGACACTGAAGCTTTCTTT.

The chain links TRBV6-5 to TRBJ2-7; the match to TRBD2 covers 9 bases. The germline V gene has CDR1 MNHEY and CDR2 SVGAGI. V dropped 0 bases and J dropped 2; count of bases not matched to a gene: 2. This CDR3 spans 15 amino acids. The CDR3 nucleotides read TGTGCCAGCAGTTACTCTGCGGGAGGGCCCTACGAGCAGTACTTC. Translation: CASSYSAGGPYEQYF.

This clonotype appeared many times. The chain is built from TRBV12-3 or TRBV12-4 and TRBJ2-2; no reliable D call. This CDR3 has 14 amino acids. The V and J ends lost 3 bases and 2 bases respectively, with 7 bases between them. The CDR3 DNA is TGTGCCAGCAGTTTTTTAGCAAACACCGGGGAGCTGTTTTTT. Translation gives CASSFLANTGELFF.

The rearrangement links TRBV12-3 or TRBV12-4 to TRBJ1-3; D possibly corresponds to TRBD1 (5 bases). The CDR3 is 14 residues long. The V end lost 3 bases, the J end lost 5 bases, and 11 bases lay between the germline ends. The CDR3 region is CASSLVPGRNTIYF. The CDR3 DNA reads TGTGCCAGCAGTTTGGTACCAGGGAGAAACACCATATATTTT.

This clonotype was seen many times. The CDR3 protein is CASSFGSYSYEQYV. CDR3 DNA sequence: TGTGCCAGCAGCTTCGGGTCCTACTCCTACGAGCAGTACGTC. The V call is TRBV7-8, the J call TRBJ2-7, with unresolved D. Trimming took off 3 bases at V and 0 bases at J, with 9 bases between the two ends. Germline V gives CDR1 SGHVS, CDR2 FQNEAQ. The CDR3 length is 14 residues.

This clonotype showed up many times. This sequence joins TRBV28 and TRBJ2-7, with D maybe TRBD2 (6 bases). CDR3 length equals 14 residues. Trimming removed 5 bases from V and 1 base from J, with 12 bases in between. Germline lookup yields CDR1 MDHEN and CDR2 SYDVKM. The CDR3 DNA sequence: TGTGCCAGCAGTCAACTAGCTCAGTCCTACGAGCAGTACTTC. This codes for CASSQLAQSYEQYF.

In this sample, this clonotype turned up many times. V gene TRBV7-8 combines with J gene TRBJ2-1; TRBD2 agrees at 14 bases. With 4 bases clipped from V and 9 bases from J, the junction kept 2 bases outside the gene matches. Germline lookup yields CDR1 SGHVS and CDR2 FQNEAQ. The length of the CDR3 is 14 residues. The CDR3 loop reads CASSSGLAGVEQFF. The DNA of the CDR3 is TGTGCCAGCAGCTCGGGACTAGCGGGAGTTGAGCAGTTCTTC.

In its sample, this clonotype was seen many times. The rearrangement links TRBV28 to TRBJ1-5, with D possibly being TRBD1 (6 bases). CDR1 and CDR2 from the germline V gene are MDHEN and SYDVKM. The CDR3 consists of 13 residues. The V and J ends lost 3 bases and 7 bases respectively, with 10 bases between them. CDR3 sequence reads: CASSFRGWQPQHF. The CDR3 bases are TGTGCCAGCAGTTTCAGGGGCTGGCAGCCCCAGCATTTT.

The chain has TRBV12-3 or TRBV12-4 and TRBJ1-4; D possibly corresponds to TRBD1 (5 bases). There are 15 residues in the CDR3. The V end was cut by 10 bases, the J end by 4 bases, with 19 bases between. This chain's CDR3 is CATSRQGGVNEKLFF. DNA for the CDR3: TGTGCCACCTCCCGCCAGGGAGGGGTTAATGAAAAACTGTTTTTT.

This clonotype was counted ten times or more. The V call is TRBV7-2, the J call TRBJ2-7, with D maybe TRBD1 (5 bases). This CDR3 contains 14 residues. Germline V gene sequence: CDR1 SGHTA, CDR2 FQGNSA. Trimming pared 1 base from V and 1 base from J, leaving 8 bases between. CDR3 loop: CASSLVSGSYEQYV. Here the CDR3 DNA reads TGTGCCAGCAGCTTAGTTTCAGGGTCCTACGAGCAGTACGTC.

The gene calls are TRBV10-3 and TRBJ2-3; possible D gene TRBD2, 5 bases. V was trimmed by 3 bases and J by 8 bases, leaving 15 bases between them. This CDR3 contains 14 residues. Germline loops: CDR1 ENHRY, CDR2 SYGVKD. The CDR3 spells CAISEIGGGGTQYF. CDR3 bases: TGTGCCATCAGTGAAATAGGAGGAGGTGGTACGCAGTATTTT.

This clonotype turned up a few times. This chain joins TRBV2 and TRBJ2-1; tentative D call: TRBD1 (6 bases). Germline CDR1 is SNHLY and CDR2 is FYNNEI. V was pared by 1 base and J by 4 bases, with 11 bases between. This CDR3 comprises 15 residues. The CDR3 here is CASSEGGRRYNEQFF. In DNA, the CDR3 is TGTGCCAGCAGTGAAGGGGGGCGGCGATACAATGAGCAGTTCTTC. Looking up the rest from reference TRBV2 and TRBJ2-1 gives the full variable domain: EPEVTQTPSHQVTQMGQEVILRCVPISNHLYFYWYRQILGQKVEFLVSFYNNEISEKSEIFDDQFSVERPDGSNFTLKIRSTKLEDSAMYFCASSEGGRRYNEQFFGPGTRLTVL.

The CDR3 bases are TGTGCCAGCAGTTCAGTCCTAGCCACAGAGGCCCCTTACAATGAGCAGTTCTTC. Its translation: CASSSVLATEAPYNEQFF. The chain couples TRBV12-3 or TRBV12-4 to TRBJ2-1; D is possibly TRBD2 (5 bases). The CDR3 totals 18 residues. The V and J ends lost 4 bases and 4 bases respectively, with 23 bases between them.

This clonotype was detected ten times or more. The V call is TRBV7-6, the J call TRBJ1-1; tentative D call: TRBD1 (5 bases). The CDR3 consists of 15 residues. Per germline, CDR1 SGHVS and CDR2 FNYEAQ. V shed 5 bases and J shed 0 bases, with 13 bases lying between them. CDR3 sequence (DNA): TGTGCCAGCAGCCCGGGCCGACAGCTGAACACTGAAGCTTTCTTT. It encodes CASSPGRQLNTEAFF.

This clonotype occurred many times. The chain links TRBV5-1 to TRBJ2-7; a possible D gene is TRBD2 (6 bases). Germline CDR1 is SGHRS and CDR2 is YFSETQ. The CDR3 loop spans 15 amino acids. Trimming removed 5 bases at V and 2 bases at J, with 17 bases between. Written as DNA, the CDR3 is TGCGCCAGCAGTCTCTTATTGGGGAGGACCTACGAGCAGTACTTC. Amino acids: CASSLLLGRTYEQYF.

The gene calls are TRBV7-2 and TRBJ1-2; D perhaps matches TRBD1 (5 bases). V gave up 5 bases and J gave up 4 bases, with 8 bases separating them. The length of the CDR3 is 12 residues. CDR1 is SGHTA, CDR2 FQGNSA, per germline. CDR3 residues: CASSHQGYGYTF. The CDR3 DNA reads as TGTGCCAGCAGCCATCAGGGCTATGGCTACACCTTC.

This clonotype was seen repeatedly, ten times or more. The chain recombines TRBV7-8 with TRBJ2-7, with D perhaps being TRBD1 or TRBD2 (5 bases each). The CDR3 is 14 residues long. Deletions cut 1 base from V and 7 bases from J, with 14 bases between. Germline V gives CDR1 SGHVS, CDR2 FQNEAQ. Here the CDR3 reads CASSLVGDLREQYF. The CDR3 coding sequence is TGTGCCAGCAGCTTAGTGGGGGATCTACGAGAGCAGTACTTC.

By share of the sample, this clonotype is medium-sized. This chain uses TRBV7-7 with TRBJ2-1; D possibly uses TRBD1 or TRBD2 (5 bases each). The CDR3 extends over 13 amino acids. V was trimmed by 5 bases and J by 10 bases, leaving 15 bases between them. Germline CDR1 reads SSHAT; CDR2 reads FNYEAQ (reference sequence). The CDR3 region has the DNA TGTGCCAGCAGCGCGGAAAGAGGGGAAGAGCAGTTCTTC. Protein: CASSAERGEEQFF. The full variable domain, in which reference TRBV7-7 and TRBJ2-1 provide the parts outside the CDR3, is GAGVSQSPRYKVTKRGQDVTLRCDPISSHATLYWYQQALGQGPEFLTYFNYEAQPDKSGLPSDRFSAERPEGSISTLTIQRTEQRDSAMYRCASSAERGEEQFFGPGTRLTVL.

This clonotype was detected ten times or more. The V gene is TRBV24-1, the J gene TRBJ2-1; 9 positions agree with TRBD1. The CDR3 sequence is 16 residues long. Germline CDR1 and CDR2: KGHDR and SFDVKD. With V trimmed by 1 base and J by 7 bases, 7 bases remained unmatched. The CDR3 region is CATSDLPGQGWNEQFF. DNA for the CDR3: TGTGCCACCAGTGATTTACCGGGACAGGGCTGGAATGAGCAGTTCTTC.

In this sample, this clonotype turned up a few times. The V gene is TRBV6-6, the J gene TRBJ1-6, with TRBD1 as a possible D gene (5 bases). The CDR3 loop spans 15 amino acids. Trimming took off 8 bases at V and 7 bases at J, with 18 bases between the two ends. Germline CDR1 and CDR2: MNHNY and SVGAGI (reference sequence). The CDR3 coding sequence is TGTGCCAGCGATCTTCCGGCAGGGCAGAATTCACCCCTCCACTTT. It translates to CASDLPAGQNSPLHF.

This CDR3 is CASSLVGGVGTGELFF. CDR3 coding DNA: TGTGCCAGCAGCTTGGTAGGGGGAGTTGGCACCGGGGAGCTGTTTTTT. This chain uses TRBV5-6 with TRBJ2-2; tentative D call: TRBD1 (6 bases). Germline V gene lookup returns CDR1 SGHDT and CDR2 YYEEEE. This CDR3 is built from 16 residues. Trimming stripped 0 bases from V and 4 bases from J, with 13 bases between. The full variable domain, completed using reference TRBV5-6 and TRBJ2-2, is DAGVTQSPTHLIKTRGQQVTLRCSPKSGHDTVSWYQQALGQGPQFIFQYYEEEERQRGNFPDRFSGHQFPNYSSELNVNALLLGDSALYLCASSLVGGVGTGELFFGEGSRLTVL.

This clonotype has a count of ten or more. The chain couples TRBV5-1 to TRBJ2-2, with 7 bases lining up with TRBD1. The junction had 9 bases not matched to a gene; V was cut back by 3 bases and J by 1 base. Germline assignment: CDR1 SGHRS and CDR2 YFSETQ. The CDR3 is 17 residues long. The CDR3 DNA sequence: TGCGCCAGCAGCTCGCGACCTGACAGGGAGAACACCGGGGAGCTGTTTTTT. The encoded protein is CASSSRPDRENTGELFF.